A selection of T cell receptor beta chains follows, all from one sample in a study of post-analysis software for immune sequencing data. Each CDR3 protein is one row after TCRdb ran MiXCR on the PCR reads. The sample contains around 710,000 distinct CDR3 sequences, just over 45% of which appear only once. Sequencing input: blood. The origin of the receptors is a girl aged 5-17 years with multiple sclerosis. CDR3s include the opening cysteine and the closing phenylalanine or tryptophan. D genes are given only for firm matches. Size is omitted from some rows. Given values are once, few, many or a class for expanded clones.

abundance | j_gene | v_gene | d_gene | CDR3nt | CDR3aa
few | TRBJ2-7 | TRBV6-5 | NA | TGTGCCAGCAGTTACTCCTTCAGGGGGGCCTCCTACGAGCAGTACTTC | CASSYSFRGASYEQYF
few | TRBJ2-1 | TRBV10-3 | TRBD2 | TGTGCCATCAGCCTAGCGGGAGGGAACGATGAGCAGTTCTTC | CAISLAGGNDEQFF
NA | TRBJ2-7 | TRBV20-1 | NA | TGCAGTGGGGATAAGGGGCTTAGTAGCTACGAGCAGTACTTC | CSGDKGLSSYEQYF
NA | TRBJ2-1 | TRBV20-1 | TRBD2 | TGCAGTGCTAGCGGGAGCGGGAGGGCCTGGGAGCAGTTCTTC | CSASGSGRAWEQFF
NA | TRBJ1-6 | TRBV18 | TRBD1 | TGTGCCAGCACGCCAACAGGGGATAATTCACCCCTCCACTTT | CASTPTGDNSPLHF
NA | TRBJ2-1 | TRBV20-1 | TRBD2 | TGCAGTGCTCGGACGGGACTAGCGGGGCACAATGAGCAGTTCTTC | CSARTGLAGHNEQFF
NA | TRBJ2-2 | TRBV7-3 | NA | TGTGCCAGCAGCCCGGACACTTACACCGGGGAGCTGTTTTTT | CASSPDTYTGELFF
few | TRBJ2-5 | TRBV20-1 | TRBD1 | TGCAGTGCTAGGATTTGGGACAGTTCAACTCTCCAAGAGACCCAGTACTTC | CSARIWDSSTLQETQYF
NA | TRBJ2-1 | TRBV5-6 | NA | TGCGCCAGCAGCGGACCAGGGACCAGGGATGAGCAGTTCTTC | CASSGPGTRDEQFF
NA | TRBJ2-5 | TRBV20-1 | NA | TGCAGTGCTAGGGCTGAGCAGTACTTC | CSARAEQYF
NA | TRBJ1-1 | TRBV6-6 | TRBD1 | TGTGCCAGCAGTTACGAGGGGGCGGCTGAAGCTTTCTTT | CASSYEGAAEAFF
NA | TRBJ2-7 | TRBV10-3 | TRBD2 | TGTGCCATCAGTGAGGCGACTAGCGGGAGGGCTCGTCTCGGCGAGCAGTACTTC | CAISEATSGRARLGEQYF
few | TRBJ1-1 | TRBV4-3 | TRBD1 | TGCGCCAGCAGCCTCCGCCCCGGGACAGGGGGCACTGAAGCTTTCTTT | CASSLRPGTGGTEAFF
once | TRBJ2-1 | TRBV29-1 | NA | TGCAGCGTTGATGTTGGGGGGAGCTCCTACAATGAGCAGTTCTTC | CSVDVGGSSYNEQFF
NA | TRBJ1-2 | TRBV20-1 | TRBD1 | TGCAGGGCCCCGGTGGACAGGGAGTATGGCTACACCTTC | CRAPVDREYGYTF
NA | TRBJ2-1 | TRBV14 | TRBD1 | TGTGCCAGCAGCCTCGTCACCGGGACAGGGAACAATGAGCAGTTCTTC | CASSLVTGTGNNEQFF
NA | TRBJ2-1 | TRBV29-1 | NA | TGCAGCGTTGGAGGGGGGGCACCCTACAATGAGCAGTTCTTC | CSVGGGAPYNEQFF
few | TRBJ1-5 | TRBV12-3/TRBV12-4 | TRBD1 | TGTGCCAGCAGTATTCAGGGGGGCAATCAGCCCCAGCATTTT | CASSIQGGNQPQHF
few | TRBJ2-5 | TRBV21-1 | NA | TGTGCCAGCAGCAAAGAGGGCGGGAGGGCCGGTGAGACCCAGTACTTC | CASSKEGGRAGETQYF
NA | TRBJ2-5 | TRBV7-2 | NA | TGTGCCAGCAGCTTAGAGGTACCACAAGAGACCCAGTACTTC | CASSLEVPQETQYF